The present T cell receptor (beta chain) was sequenced within a study of blood T cells in healthy people across ages. Sample-barcoded 5' priming and a J-beta primer mix drove a second PCR of 7 to 11 cycles. No fewer than 3 million CDR3-containing paired-end reads came from each sample. TCRdb ran MiXCR on the 5' RACE reads and lists one entry per CDR3 protein. The table has 730,000 or so distinct CDR3 sequences, around 43% seen once; the top ten hold approximately 31%. V dropped 4 bases and J dropped 2 bases, with 7 bases sitting between them. CDR3 length equals 12 residues. Germline CDR1 SQVTM, CDR2 ANQGSEA.

What was sequenced was blood. The chain carries TRBV29-1 and TRBJ2-3; D unresolved. This TCR derives from a man aged 80 or over in good health. The CDR3, as DNA: TGCAGCGTTGTTGAGTTCACAGATACGCAGTATTTT. Translated: CSVVEFTDTQYF.